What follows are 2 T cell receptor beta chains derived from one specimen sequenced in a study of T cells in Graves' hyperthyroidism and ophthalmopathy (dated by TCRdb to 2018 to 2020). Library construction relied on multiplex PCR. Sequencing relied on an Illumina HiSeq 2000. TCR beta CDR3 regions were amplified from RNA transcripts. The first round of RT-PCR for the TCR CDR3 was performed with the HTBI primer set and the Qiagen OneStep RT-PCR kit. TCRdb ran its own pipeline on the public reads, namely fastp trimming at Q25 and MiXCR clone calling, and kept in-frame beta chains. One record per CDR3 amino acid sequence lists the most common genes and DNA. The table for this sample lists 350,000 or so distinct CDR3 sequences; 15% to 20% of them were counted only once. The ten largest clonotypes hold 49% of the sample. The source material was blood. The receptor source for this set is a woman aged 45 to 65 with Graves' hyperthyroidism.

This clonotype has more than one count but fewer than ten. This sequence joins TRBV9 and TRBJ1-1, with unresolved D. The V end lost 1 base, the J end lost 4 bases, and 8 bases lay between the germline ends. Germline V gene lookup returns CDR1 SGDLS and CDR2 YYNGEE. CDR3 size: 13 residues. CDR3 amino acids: CASSVYIGTEAFF. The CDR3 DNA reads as TGTGCCAGCAGCGTATACATCGGCACTGAAGCTTTCTTT.

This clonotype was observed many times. The CDR3 sequence is CASSSIAGAPPYEQYF. The CDR3 nucleotides are TGTGCCAGCAGCTCCATAGCGGGAGCCCCCCCCTACGAGCAGTACTTC. The rearrangement joins TRBV11-2 to TRBJ2-7; 9 bases fit TRBD2. Losses at the gene ends were 4 bases for V and 2 bases for J; bases not matched to a gene: 9. CDR1 and CDR2 (germline): SGHAT, FQNNGV. CDR3 length: 16 amino acids.